The entry below gives a single T cell receptor beta chain sequence along with its context. Germline V gene data show CDR1 as ENHRY and CDR2 as SYGVKD. This CDR3 comprises 14 residues. The V gene lost 3 bases and the J gene lost 5 bases, with 11 bases spanning the gap. Amplified TCR beta CDR3 regions derived from RNA transcripts. HTBI primers were the set used in a first-round RT-PCR of the TCR CDR3. TCRdb reprocessed the multiplex PCR reads via MiXCR and lists one record per CDR3 protein. The table lists fewer than 900,000 distinct CDR3 sequences, about 17% of them singletons. This sample is part of a study of T cells in Graves' hyperthyroidism and ophthalmopathy.

This TCR derives from a man younger than 30 with Graves' hyperthyroidism. This rearrangement joins TRBV10-3 to TRBJ1-5; maybe TRBD1 (5 bases). The specimen was blood. As DNA, the CDR3 is TGTGCCATCAGTGACAGGGTAGCCGATCAGCCCCAGCATTTT. This encodes CAISDRVADQPQHF.